These T cell receptor beta chains were read from a single sample in a study of CXCR3-negative and CXCR3-positive naive CD8 T cells. TCRdb derives one entry per CDR3 protein from the 5' RACE reads, leaving out DNA. The sample table includes 140,000 to 150,000 distinct CDR3 sequences. The sample was naive CXCR3+ CD8+ T cells from blood. Receptors originate from a human donor in good health. Some clones in this sample may be carry-over from other donors' samples. Each CDR3 is given with its conserved first and last residue.

v_gene,j_gene,CDR3aa
TRBV12-3/TRBV12-4,TRBJ1-2,CASSLPWREGPNAYYGYTF
TRBV20-1,TRBJ2-1,CSARDITSGSAYNEQFF
TRBV12-3/TRBV12-4,TRBJ2-3,CASSPGTGGADTQYF
TRBV4-1,TRBJ1-1,CASSLTSGSVNTEAFF
TRBV10-3,TRBJ2-1,CAISAGTSGSDSSYNEQFF
TRBV25-1,TRBJ2-5,CASSEFGETQYF
TRBV20-1,TRBJ2-7,CSARVVAGGSSYEQYF
TRBV7-3,TRBJ2-3,CASRGGSTDTQYF
TRBV14,TRBJ2-7,CASSLLAGGAYEQYF
TRBV19,TRBJ2-3,CASKDSGTDTQYF
TRBV20-1,TRBJ2-1,CSARGPNEQFF
TRBV15,TRBJ2-5,CATSRDSARLAAAPGAQYF
TRBV12-3/TRBV12-4,TRBJ2-7,CASTQGQWGYEQYF
TRBV12-3/TRBV12-4,TRBJ2-1,CASSSLLAGGRDEQFF
TRBV2,TRBJ1-2,CASTQGPGEYYTF
TRBV11-3,TRBJ2-7,CASSLPDRVYEQYF
TRBV10-2,TRBJ2-7,CASRNRYEQYF
TRBV5-1,TRBJ2-3,CASSLSSTSTDTQYF
TRBV11-3,TRBJ2-7,CASSLGPGQGYEQYF
TRBV7-9,TRBJ1-1,CASSLVGQGETEAFF
TRBV20-1,TRBJ2-7,CSARELAGGAYEQYF
TRBV7-9,TRBJ2-7,CASSFVSGEQYF
TRBV7-9,TRBJ2-2,CASSPQDGYTGELFF
TRBV18,TRBJ2-7,CASSPVRAGDGNEQYF
TRBV7-9,TRBJ2-1,CASSPELSSYNEQFF
TRBV4-2,TRBJ2-7,CASSPEGNVYEQYF
TRBV29-1,TRBJ2-7,CSALPPGGEQYF